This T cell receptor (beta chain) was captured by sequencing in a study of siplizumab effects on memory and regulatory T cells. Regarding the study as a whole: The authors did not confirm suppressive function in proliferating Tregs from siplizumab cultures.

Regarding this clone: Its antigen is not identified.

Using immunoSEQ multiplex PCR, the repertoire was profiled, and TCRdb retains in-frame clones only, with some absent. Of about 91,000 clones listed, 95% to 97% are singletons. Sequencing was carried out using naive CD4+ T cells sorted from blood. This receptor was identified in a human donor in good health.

This chain's CDR3 is CASSERGFWGRVETQYF. The CDR3 DNA is TGTGCCAGCAGTGAAAGGGGGTTTTGGGGCAGGGTAGAGACCCAGTACTTC. The V and J genes are TRBV6-1 and TRBJ2-5; D might be TRBD1 (6 bases). The CDR3 loop spans 17 amino acids. Germline V gene data show CDR1 as MNHNS and CDR2 as SASEGT. V lost 2 bases and J lost 4, with 20 bases in between.